This TCR beta chain was identified in a study of identifying expanded T cells in peripheral blood. Whole-study findings and limits: Two-week clone count variance significantly increased as total template count grew. Over around two and four weeks, about 16 and 20 clones changed, versus more than 1 between replicates.

Some clones are missing from TCRdb's copy, which holds only in-frame ones; the method was immunoSEQ multiplex PCR. The table includes approximately 63,000 clones, about 89% detected once. Germline V gene sequence: CDR1 MNHEY, CDR2 SVGAGI. The CDR3 length is 15 residues. V was trimmed by 5 bases and J by 0 bases, leaving 14 bases between them. To note about this clone: Its antigen is as yet unknown.

During the collection period, no donor immune events like infections were recorded. The specimen sequenced was blood. The chain carries TRBV6-5 and TRBJ2-7, with D perhaps matching TRBD1 or TRBD2 (5 bases each). The sequence was obtained from a person aged 18-70 years in good health. This chain's CDR3 is CASSGGRTSSYEQYF. CDR3 DNA: TGTGCCAGCAGTGGGGGACGGACAAGCTCCTACGAGCAGTACTTC.